This entry is about one TCR beta chain. Its specificity is unknown. Here immunoSEQ multiplex PCR was the method, and the copy in TCRdb shows in-frame clones only, minus some. This sample has approximately 110,000 clones, with around 86% found just once. This sample was included in a study of T cell responses to AZD1222 COVID-19 vaccine. The study's findings and limits: Spike was spanned by vaccine-associated CD4 TCRs, with dominance at 160-218 and 743-854. Just a handful of AZD1222 recipients tested seropositive at baseline.

The sequence was obtained from an adult in good health. The material was peripheral blood, obtained on day 0 of AZD1222 vaccination.

The CDR3 here is CASSARRDRSIYGYTF. The CDR3 coding sequence is TGTGCCAGTAGTGCACGACGGGACAGGAGCATCTATGGCTACACCTTC. The chain recombines TRBV19 with TRBJ1-2; 8 bases line up with TRBD1. V shed 5 bases and J 4 bases; nucleotides not matched to a gene: 12. Per germline, CDR1 LNHDA and CDR2 SQIVND (reference sequence). The CDR3 is 16 amino acids.